This T cell receptor (beta chain) was identified during a study of shared clonotypes between healthy human individuals. As for the study in general: Each donor's CD8 memory used one plate, CD8 naive two, each CD4 subset three.

On sorted subsets, replicate PCRs used 150 to 250 ng DNA, or about 30,000 T cell genomes. Libraries were prepared by immunoSEQ multiplex PCR; TCRdb keeps only in-frame clonotypes and omits some of them. The sample yields a few million clones, around nine tenths seen once. There are a few counts of this clone. The donor cohort consisted entirely of Caucasian adults residing in Nashville, Tennessee. Naive CD45RA+ and memory CD45RA-negative subsets were split from CD4+ cells. Sequenced: naive CD4+ T cells sorted from blood. Subset defined: CD45RA+ positively selected. The receptor's source is a man younger than 35 in good health.

CDR3 region: CAISEGRLNEKLFF. CDR3 in DNA: TGTGCCATCAGTGAGGGACGGCTTAATGAAAAACTGTTTTTT. The chain is built from TRBV10-3 and TRBJ1-4; no reliable D call. The CDR3 runs to 14 residues. Trimming took 2 bases from V and 4 from J, leaving 8 bases between them. The germline CDR1 and CDR2 sequences are ENHRY and SYGVKD.